This T cell receptor beta chain was recovered during a study of blood T cell repertoires in COVID-19. Study-level background: T cells, B-cell-depleted T cells, or PBMCs provided the cDNA or gDNA that served as material.

Participant ages covered roughly 18 to 89 years across 20 to 25 US areas. The recovered donors of Cohort 3 showed two negative PCRs, clearance, or symptom resolution. Methods used by the authors: How many nucleated cells were present was estimated from reference gene primer amplification. TCRdb's table, derived via immunoSEQ multiplex PCR, lists solely in-frame clones and lacks some. That table gives V, J and clone size, and the DNA gave D and trimming. The sample has a few hundred thousand clones, 70% to 90% seen once; the top ten hold about 2%. V was pared by 6 bases and J by 0 bases, with 6 bases between. The length of the CDR3 is 14 residues. Looked up from germline, CDR1 is SGHAT and CDR2 is FQNNGV.

The chain couples TRBV11-2 to TRBJ1-6; D is unresolved. Sequencing input: PBMCs or T cells enriched from blood (not recorded which). The source is a man aged 25-45 years who had recovered from COVID-19. DNA of the CDR3: TGTGCCAGCAGTAAGAGCTCCTATAATTCACCCCTCCACTTT. This gives the protein CASSKSSYNSPLHF.